The 7 T cell receptor beta chains in this list originate from one sample, sequenced in a study of blood T cell repertoires in COVID-19. The data were produced by immunoSEQ multiplex PCR, yet TCRdb's version contains in-frame clones alone and is incomplete. The sample has roughly 300,000 clones, approximately 89% seen once. Sequenced: PBMCs or T cells enriched from blood (not recorded which). The receptors originated from a woman under 40 who had recovered from COVID-19.

The chain has TRBV19 and TRBJ1-1, with 9 bases matching TRBD1. The CDR3 sequence is 17 residues long. The V gene's germline CDR1 is LNHDA and CDR2 SQIVND (reference sequence). Germline trimming cut 4 bases from V and 0 bases from J; bases unmatched to any gene: 9. CDR3 in amino acids: CASSTSGTGKMNTEAFF. The DNA of the CDR3 is TGTGCCAGTAGTACGAGCGGGACAGGGAAGATGAACACTGAAGCTTTCTTT.

Only a few counts were recorded for this clone. This chain uses TRBV5-1 with TRBJ1-1; 7 nucleotides align to TRBD1. After removal of 1 base from V and 2 bases from J, the junction contained 5 bases not matched to a gene. The CDR3 loop spans 15 amino acids. Germline CDR1 reads SGHRS; CDR2 reads YFSETQ. CDR3 nucleotide sequence: TGCGCCAGCAGCTTGTGGACAGGTACCAACACTGAAGCTTTCTTT. Amino acid sequence: CASSLWTGTNTEAFF.

The chain links TRBV28 to TRBJ2-3, with 7 bases fitting TRBD1. CDR3 length equals 16 residues. V was clipped by 1 base and J by 0 bases; unmatched bases: 4. Germline loops: CDR1 MDHEN, CDR2 SYDVKM. CDR3 residues: CASSLSGQRSTDTQYF. The DNA for the CDR3 is TGTGCCAGCAGTTTATCGGGACAGAGAAGCACAGATACGCAGTATTTT.

The chain has TRBV11-2 and TRBJ1-4; 7 nucleotides agree with TRBD1. The germline V gene has CDR1 SGHAT and CDR2 FQNNGV. CDR3 length equals 16 residues. V lost 7 bases to trimming and J lost 1 base; unmatched junction nucleotides: 9. In nucleotides, the CDR3 is TGTGCCAGCACATCCAACCCAGGGGGAACTAATGAAAAACTGTTTTTT. Amino acids: CASTSNPGGTNEKLFF.

This clone came up a few times. This chain uses TRBV3-1 (or the pseudogene TRBV3-2) with TRBJ1-2; 8 positions match TRBD1. Germline V gene sequence: CDR1 LGHDT, CDR2 YNNKEL (reference sequence). V trimming: 1 base; J trimming: 4 bases; junction bases outside the gene matches: 5. This CDR3 has 15 residues. As DNA, the CDR3 is TGTGCCAGCAGCCAAGGCAGGGGGCAAATCTATGGCTACACCTTC. The encoded protein is CASSQGRGQIYGYTF.

The rearrangement joins TRBV12-3 or TRBV12-4 to TRBJ2-2; D unresolved. V lost 3 bases to trimming and J lost 4 bases, with 3 bases between them. The CDR3 has 12 residues. CDR3 in amino acids: CASSLRTGELFF. The CDR3 coding sequence is TGTGCCAGCAGTTTGCGCACCGGGGAGCTGTTTTTT.

This clone came up once. V gene TRBV28 combines with J gene TRBJ1-1, with D tentatively TRBD1 (6 bases). From germline, CDR1 is MDHEN and CDR2 SYDVKM. The CDR3 extends over 15 amino acids. Trimming stripped 5 bases from V and 3 bases from J, with 16 bases between. CDR3 in amino acids: CASSGTGLVYTEAFF. CDR3 nucleotides: TGTGCCAGCAGTGGAACAGGGTTAGTCTACACTGAAGCTTTCTTT.